This is a list of T cell receptor beta chains from one sample in a study of blood T cell repertoires in COVID-19. This table comes from immunoSEQ multiplex PCR, and its TCRdb copy is limited to in-frame clones, with some not included. The table shows around 250,000 clones, with 80% to 90% occurring only once. The specimen sequenced was peripheral blood. These TCRs come from a woman aged 70-85 years with COVID-19, enrolled during active disease. The CDR3 runs from the conserved cysteine through the conserved F or W. The order of the fields is D gene, V gene, clone size, J gene, CDR3 protein, CDR3 DNA. A D gene is named only where the DNA matches it firmly. Size is omitted from some rows. Given values are once, few, many or a class for expanded clones.

>TRBD1|TRBV19|NA|TRBJ2-7
CASSIGNRGYEQYF
TGTGCCAGTAGTATAGGAAACAGGGGGTACGAGCAGTACTTC
>NA|TRBV10-3|NA|TRBJ1-3
CAISAQGTGNTIYF
TGTGCCATCAGCGCACAGGGAACCGGAAACACCATATATTTT
>NA|TRBV24-1|NA|TRBJ2-3
CATSDSAGNTDTQYF
TGTGCCACCAGTGATTCTGCGGGGAACACAGATACGCAGTATTTT
>NA|TRBV6-6|NA|TRBJ1-4
CASSYYRGTNEKLFF
TGTGCCAGCAGTTACTATAGGGGAACTAATGAAAAACTGTTTTTT
>TRBD2|TRBV4-1|once|TRBJ2-1
CASSLAGGPHNEQFF
TGCGCCAGCAGCCTTGCGGGAGGACCCCACAATGAGCAGTTCTTC
>NA|TRBV12-3/TRBV12-4|NA|TRBJ1-1
CASSLRVNTEAFF
TGTGCCAGCAGTTTAAGAGTGAACACTGAAGCTTTCTTT
>NA|TRBV7-2|NA|TRBJ1-6
CASSSFGAGNSPLHF
TGTGCCAGCAGCTCGTTCGGGGCGGGGAATTCACCCCTCCACTTT
>NA|TRBV5-1|NA|TRBJ2-1
CASSLVAEAYNEQFF
TGCGCCAGCAGCTTGGTAGCGGAGGCTTACAATGAGCAGTTCTTC
>TRBD2|TRBV5-4|NA|TRBJ2-2
CASSLDRTSGPYTGELFF
TGTGCCAGCAGCTTGGACCGGACTAGCGGGCCTTACACCGGGGAGCTGTTTTTT
>TRBD2|TRBV7-2|NA|TRBJ2-7
CASSLGSGSQQYF
TGTGCCAGCAGCTTAGGTAGCGGGTCCCAGCAGTACTTC
>NA|TRBV19|NA|TRBJ2-7
CASSITGNEQYF
TGTGCCAGTAGTATTACAGGAAACGAGCAGTACTTC
>NA|TRBV7-8|NA|TRBJ2-1
CASSLVPGKGYNEQFF
TGTGCCAGCAGCTTAGTACCGGGAAAAGGCTACAATGAGCAGTTCTTC
>TRBD1|TRBV20-1|NA|TRBJ2-7
CSALTGFEQYF
TGCAGTGCTTTGACAGGGTTCGAGCAGTACTTC
>NA|TRBV11-2|NA|TRBJ1-5
CASSPQQGDQPQHF
TGTGCCAGCAGCCCCCAACAGGGAGATCAGCCCCAGCATTTT
>TRBD1|TRBV5-1|few|TRBJ1-4
CASSSGQVGKLFF
TGCGCCAGCAGCTCAGGACAGGTCGGGAAACTGTTTTTT
>TRBD1|TRBV11-3|NA|TRBJ2-7
CASRLDRDHEQYF
TGTGCCAGCAGATTAGACAGGGATCACGAGCAGTACTTC
>NA|TRBV5-1|NA|TRBJ1-2
CASSPWSDQGYGYTF
TGCGCCAGCAGCCCCTGGTCGGATCAGGGCTATGGCTACACCTTC
>TRBD2|TRBV24-1|NA|TRBJ2-2
CATSGPLLVAGTNTGELFF
TGTGCCACCAGTGGCCCACTATTGGTAGCGGGAACTAACACCGGGGAGCTGTTTTTT
>NA|TRBV25-1|NA|TRBJ1-3
CASMPGAGNTIYF
TGTGCCAGCATGCCCGGGGCTGGAAACACCATATATTTT
>NA|TRBV12-3/TRBV12-4|NA|TRBJ1-2
CASSSQQGKDYTF
TGTGCCAGCAGTTCCCAGCAGGGTAAGGACTACACCTTC
>NA|TRBV7-2|NA|TRBJ2-2
CASSSGNSRMNTGELFF
TGTGCCAGCTCCTCGGGGAACTCCAGGATGAACACCGGGGAGCTGTTTTTT
>TRBD2|TRBV3-1/TRBV3-2|NA|TRBJ2-1
CASSTGTSGYNEQFF
TGTGCCAGCAGCACCGGGACTAGCGGGTACAATGAGCAGTTCTTC
>TRBD2|TRBV24-1|NA|TRBJ2-3
CATSDLPGLAHTDTQYF
TGTGCCACCAGTGATTTACCGGGACTAGCACACACAGATACGCAGTATTTT
>TRBD1|TRBV18|NA|TRBJ1-1
CASSPEGQAAFF
TGTGCCAGCTCACCAGAAGGACAGGCCGCTTTCTTT
>TRBD1|TRBV18|NA|TRBJ1-2
CASSGTGTTYGYTF
TGTGCCAGCTCAGGGACAGGGACGACCTATGGCTACACCTTC
>NA|TRBV19|once|TRBJ2-1
CASSSDSREQFF
TGTGCCAGTAGTTCGGACAGCCGTGAGCAGTTCTTC
>TRBD2|TRBV5-1|NA|TRBJ2-7
CASSLLSGAYEQYF
TGCGCCAGCAGTCTCCTTAGCGGGGCCTACGAGCAGTACTTC
>TRBD1|TRBV7-3|NA|TRBJ1-1
CASSLQGAANTEAFF
TGTGCCAGCAGCTTACAGGGGGCCGCGAACACTGAAGCTTTCTTT
>NA|TRBV9|NA|TRBJ2-1
CASSDKFSSSYNEQFF
TGTGCCAGCAGCGATAAGTTTTCCAGCTCCTACAATGAGCAGTTCTTC
>TRBD1|TRBV7-3|NA|TRBJ1-6
CASSLDRGYSPLHF
TGTGCCAGCAGCTTAGACAGGGGTTATTCACCCCTCCACTTT
>TRBD1|TRBV7-9|NA|TRBJ1-2
CASSLAHETGDGYTF
TGTGCCAGCAGCTTAGCGCATGAGACAGGGGACGGCTACACCTTC
>NA|TRBV7-9|NA|TRBJ2-7
CASSPGYEQYF
TGTGCCAGCAGCCCAGGTTACGAGCAGTACTTC